The next 8 T cell receptor beta chains were all read from a single sample in a study of blood T cell repertoires in COVID-19. Sequenced by immunoSEQ multiplex PCR; TCRdb stores in-frame clones only, minus some. This table has roughly 500,000 clones, about 85% appearing once. Sequenced sample: PBMCs or T cells enriched from blood (not recorded which). Receptor source: a woman aged 60-70 years who had recovered from COVID-19.

The chain joins TRBV27 to TRBJ1-1; 8 positions match TRBD1. The CDR3 has 16 residues. Germline assignment: CDR1 MNHEY and CDR2 SMNVEV (reference sequence). After removal of 6 bases from V and 2 bases from J, the junction contained 11 bases not matched to a gene. This CDR3 is CASSLIPTGANTEAFF. The CDR3 DNA reads as TGTGCCAGCAGCCTCATACCGACAGGGGCCAACACTGAAGCTTTCTTT.

V and J are TRBV6-1 and TRBJ2-2, with TRBD1 identical over 12 bases. V gave up 0 bases and J gave up 5 bases; unmatched junction bases: 10. The CDR3 contains 19 residues. Per the germline V gene, CDR1 is MNHNS and CDR2 is SASEGT. Written as DNA, the CDR3 is TGTGCCAGCAGTGAAGCTGGTTTGGGACAGGGGGCTTATACCGGGGAGCTGTTTTTT. The encoded protein is CASSEAGLGQGAYTGELFF.

The V and J genes are TRBV7-8 and TRBJ2-3; D is perhaps TRBD1 (6 bases). Germline V gene data show CDR1 as SGHVS and CDR2 as FQNEAQ. CDR3 length equals 13 residues. Trimming removed 2 bases from V and 9 bases from J, with 12 bases in between. The CDR3 region is CASSLLRGETQYF. The CDR3 DNA sequence: TGTGCCAGCAGCTTACTCAGGGGAGAGACGCAGTATTTT.

A few counts support this clone. The V and J genes are TRBV4-1 and TRBJ1-2, with D unresolved. Trimming left V 1 base short and J 4 bases short, with 16 bases between. Germline loops: CDR1 MGHRA, CDR2 YSYEKL. The CDR3 extends over 16 amino acids. The CDR3 nucleotides read TGCGCCAGCAGCCAAGTCGAGGGAGAGTGGGTCTATGGCTACACCTTC. This encodes CASSQVEGEWVYGYTF.

The CDR3 region has the DNA TGTGCCAGCACCCAGTTTTACAGGGGCGCAGTACACGAGCAGTACTTC. Amino acid sequence: CASTQFYRGAVHEQYF. This chain links TRBV2 with TRBJ2-7, with 7 bases aligning to TRBD1. V dropped 7 bases and J dropped 5; count of bases not matched to a gene: 17. This CDR3 comprises 16 residues. Germline V lookup: CDR1 SNHLY, CDR2 FYNNEI.

CDR3 residues: CASSPRWTSVGELFF. CDR3 DNA sequence: TGTGCCAGCAGCCCTCGATGGACTAGTGTCGGGGAGCTGTTTTTT. This rearrangement joins TRBV3-1 (or the pseudogene TRBV3-2) to TRBJ2-2, with 7 nucleotides matching TRBD2. CDR1 LGHDT and CDR2 YNNKEL come from the germline V gene (reference sequence). J gave up 7 bases and V 4 bases, and 9 bases lay outside the gene matches. This CDR3 is 15 amino acids long.

The rearrangement joins TRBV10-3 to TRBJ1-6, with a weak D call TRBD1 (6 bases). The V and J ends lost 6 bases and 5 bases respectively, with 14 bases between them. Germline V gene sequence: CDR1 ENHRY, CDR2 SYGVKD. The CDR3 totals 15 residues. CDR3 protein: CAISADRINNSPLHF. For the CDR3, the DNA is TGTGCCATCAGCGCCGACAGGATCAATAATTCACCCCTCCACTTT.

Comment on this clone: This specimen includes other DNA sequences encoding the same CDR3. The gene calls are TRBV11-2 and TRBJ1-2; D uncertain. Trimming removed 5 bases from V and 0 bases from J, with 7 bases in between. The CDR3 has 13 amino acids. Per germline, CDR1 SGHAT and CDR2 FQNNGV. DNA of the CDR3: TGTGCCAGCAGCCCCGACACTAACTATGGCTACACCTTC. Translated: CASSPDTNYGYTF.